One and the same sample provided the 32 T cell receptor beta chains below, sequenced in a study of graft-versus-host responses after intestinal transplantation. This table comes from immunoSEQ multiplex PCR, and its TCRdb copy is limited to in-frame clones, with some not included. Of roughly 9,400 clones in the sample, approximately 94% were seen once. The sample here was PBMCs, taken 8 days after intestinal transplant. The receptors here all came from a human patient who received an intestinal transplant, so some T cells may come from the graft donor.

The chain couples TRBV7-3 to TRBJ2-7; 7 nucleotides agree with TRBD2. The V gene's germline CDR1 is SGHTA and CDR2 FQGTGA. CDR3 length: 13 amino acids. V was pared by 0 bases and J by 5 bases, with 1 base of the junction left unmatched. CDR3 residues: CASSLTGGDEQYF. The CDR3 nucleotides are TGTGCCAGCAGCTTAACGGGAGGGGACGAGCAGTACTTC.

The V call is TRBV7-9, the J call TRBJ2-3; a possible D gene is TRBD1 (5 bases). Per the germline V gene, CDR1 is SEHNR and CDR2 is FQNEAQ (reference sequence). The CDR3 has 15 residues. The germline V and J ends were trimmed by 0 bases and 7 bases, with 14 bases remaining between them. The CDR3 DNA reads TGTGCCAGCAGCTTAGCGTCATATGGGGCAAATACGCAGTATTTT. This encodes CASSLASYGANTQYF.

V is TRBV5-1 and J is TRBJ2-7, with D unresolved. V lost 2 bases, J lost 3 bases, and 9 bases lay in between. The CDR3 runs 13 residues. Germline CDR1 is SGHRS and CDR2 is YFSETQ. CDR3 in amino acids: CASSLSRNYEQYF. The CDR3 bases are TGCGCCAGCAGCTTATCCAGAAACTACGAGCAGTACTTC.

Worth noting for this clone: Its ends do not fully match the called genes, so a read error is possible. The sample carries other DNA sequences with the same CDR3. This chain connects TRBV19 to TRBJ2-1, with D perhaps matching TRBD2 (7 bases). This CDR3 contains 14 residues. Germline CDR1 LNHDA, CDR2 SQIVND (reference sequence). The CDR3 nucleotides are TGCGCCAGTACCTCCACGGGGGGCTGGAATGAGCAGTTCTTC. Residues: CASTSTGGWNEQFF.

This rearrangement joins TRBV27 to TRBJ2-1; a weak D match, TRBD2 (5 bases). Germline V gene data show CDR1 as MNHEY and CDR2 as SMNVEV (reference sequence). V lost 3 bases to trimming and J lost 13 bases, with 19 bases between them. CDR3 length: 14 amino acids. The CDR3 DNA reads as TGTGCCAGCAGTTTTGGGCTAGCCATTCGGGAACAGTTCTTC. Protein sequence: CASSFGLAIREQFF.

The chain couples TRBV7-8 to TRBJ2-1, with 8 bases identical to TRBD2. Germline CDR1 and CDR2: SGHVS and FQNEAQ. The junction had 8 bases not matched to a gene; V was cut back by 5 bases and J by 8 bases. The CDR3 totals 14 residues. In DNA form, the CDR3 reads TGTGCCAGCAGCCTCCGGGAGGGCCTGGATGAGCAGTTCTTC. As protein: CASSLREGLDEQFF.

The CDR3 sequence: CASSPADAYGYTF. The DNA of the CDR3 is TGTGCCAGCAGTCCGGCAGATGCCTATGGCTACACCTTC. The rearrangement links TRBV27 to TRBJ1-2; D gene uncertain. The germline V gene has CDR1 MNHEY and CDR2 SMNVEV (reference sequence). V was cut by 5 bases and J by 4 bases, with 11 bases left in between. The length of the CDR3 is 13 residues.

This chain uses TRBV5-4 with TRBJ2-7, with 7 bases aligning to TRBD1. The CDR3 covers 15 residues. The junction had 7 bases not matched to a gene; V was cut back by 0 bases and J by 4 bases. Germline CDR1 reads SGHNT; CDR2 reads YYREEE (reference sequence). In nucleotides, the CDR3 is TGTGCCAGCAGCTTGGTAGGGGGCGCCTTTTACGAGCAGTACTTC. It yields the protein CASSLVGGAFYEQYF.

This rearrangement joins TRBV27 to TRBJ1-4, with no clear D. Germline-derived CDR1 and CDR2 are MNHEY and SMNVEV (reference sequence). Trimming pared 5 bases from V and 4 bases from J, leaving 8 bases between. There are 13 residues in the CDR3. CDR3 loop: CASSPYNNEKLFF. CDR3 bases: TGTGCCAGCAGTCCTTACAATAATGAAAAACTGTTTTTT.

This chain uses TRBV5-1 with TRBJ1-2; 10 nucleotides line up with TRBD1. Germline assignment: CDR1 SGHRS and CDR2 YFSETQ. The V gene end was trimmed by 5 bases and the J gene end by 0 bases; junction bases not matched to a gene: 4. This CDR3 is 15 amino acids long. The CDR3 region is CASSNGQGANYGYTF. Written as DNA, the CDR3 is TGCGCCAGCAGTAACGGACAGGGGGCTAACTATGGCTACACCTTC.

The genes are TRBV7-9 and TRBJ2-1, with 11 bases matching TRBD1. The junction had 6 bases not matched to a gene; V was cut back by 5 bases and J by 6 bases. Germline lookup yields CDR1 SEHNR and CDR2 FQNEAQ (reference sequence). CDR3 length: 15 amino acids. CDR3 residues: CASSPKDRGLNEQFF. CDR3 bases: TGTGCCAGCAGCCCCAAGGACAGGGGGCTCAATGAGCAGTTCTTC. Filled out from reference TRBV7-9 and TRBJ2-1, the complete variable domain reads DTGVSQNPRHKITKRGQNVTFRCDPISEHNRLYWYRQTLGQGPEFLTYFQNEAQLEKSRLLSDRFSAERPKGSFSTLEIQRTEQGDSAMYLCASSPKDRGLNEQFFGPGTRLTVL.

CDR3 bases: TGTGCCAGCAGCCAAATACAGGAAATGAACACTGAAGCTTTCTTT. Protein: CASSQIQEMNTEAFF. This chain uses TRBV13 with TRBJ1-1, with a tentative D call TRBD1 (5 bases). V was pared by 5 bases and J by 0 bases, with 13 bases between. Germline V gene lookup returns CDR1 PRHDT and CDR2 FYEKMQ (reference sequence). There are 15 residues in the CDR3.

The gene calls are TRBV19 and TRBJ2-5; 8 positions agree with TRBD1. The CDR3 consists of 16 residues. CDR1 and CDR2 from the germline V gene are LNHDA and SQIVND (reference sequence). V lost 3 bases, J lost 2 bases, and 8 bases stayed unmatched. CDR3 loop: CASSMITGGRQETQYF. CDR3 in DNA: TGTGCCAGTAGTATGATCACAGGGGGAAGACAAGAGACCCAGTACTTC.

The J gene is TRBJ2-7, the V gene TRBV28; tentatively, D is TRBD2 (5 bases). In germline, CDR1 is MDHEN, CDR2 SYDVKM. Trimming shortened V by 2 bases and J by 6 bases, and 8 bases separated the two germline ends. CDR3 length equals 12 residues. CDR3 nucleotides: TGTGCCAGCAGTTTAACCGGGGTCGAGCAGTACTTC. It is translated as CASSLTGVEQYF.

The chain is built from TRBV6-5 and TRBJ2-1, with TRBD2 identical over 8 bases. V was pared by 7 bases and J by 7 bases, with 6 bases of the junction left unmatched. Per germline, CDR1 MNHEY and CDR2 SVGAGI. The CDR3 length is 13 residues. The CDR3 is CASNLRGGNEQFF. CDR3 bases: TGTGCCAGCAACCTTCGCGGGGGGAATGAGCAGTTCTTC.

This clone was found once. CDR3 coding DNA: TGTGCCAGTAGGGGCGGGGGGAGCTCCTACAATGAGCAGTTCTTC. It yields the protein CASRGGGSSYNEQFF. The chain combines TRBV19 with TRBJ2-1, with 8 positions matching TRBD2. The CDR3 spans 15 residues. V lost 6 bases to trimming and J lost 0 bases; unmatched junction nucleotides: 4. Germline V gene data show CDR1 as LNHDA and CDR2 as SQIVND (reference sequence).

The chain uses TRBV27 and TRBJ2-1; D remains ambiguous. The CDR3 has 14 amino acids. Per the germline V gene, CDR1 is MNHEY and CDR2 is SMNVEV (reference sequence). Trimming took off 4 bases at V and 8 bases at J, with 15 bases between the two ends. CDR3 in DNA: TGTGCCAGCAGTTGGGAAGATGATTCAGATGAGCAGTTCTTC. As protein: CASSWEDDSDEQFF.

V and J are TRBV5-4 and TRBJ2-7; 10 nucleotides align to TRBD1. CDR3 length: 15 residues. Germline CDR1 and CDR2: SGHNT and YYREEE (reference sequence). The junction had 6 bases not matched to a gene; V was cut back by 1 base and J by 5 bases. The CDR3 reads CASSLRGTGDHEQYF. The DNA for the CDR3 is TGTGCCAGCAGCTTGCGGGGGACAGGGGACCACGAGCAGTACTTC.

This clone was seen once. This chain joins TRBV5-4 and TRBJ1-4; 8 nucleotides agree with TRBD1. Germline CDR1 is SGHNT and CDR2 is YYREEE (reference sequence). V shed 4 bases and J 6 bases; nucleotides not matched to a gene: 5. This CDR3 is built from 14 residues. The DNA for the CDR3 is TGTGCCAGCAGCCAAGACAGGGGAGATGAAAAACTGTTTTTT. It is translated as CASSQDRGDEKLFF.

The chain combines TRBV7-8 with TRBJ1-1; D possibly corresponds to TRBD1 (5 bases). Trimming took off 1 base at V and 0 bases at J, with 12 bases between the two ends. The CDR3 consists of 16 residues. Germline V CDR1 and CDR2: SGHVS, FQNEAQ. This chain's CDR3 is CASSLVGGRMNTEAFF. The CDR3 DNA sequence: TGTGCCAGCAGCTTAGTTGGGGGTAGGATGAACACTGAAGCTTTCTTT.

V and J are TRBV4-1 and TRBJ2-1; possibly TRBD2 for D (5 bases). The V and J ends lost 6 bases and 3 bases respectively, with 15 bases between them. CDR1 and CDR2 from the germline V gene are MGHRA and YSYEKL. The CDR3 spans 15 residues. CDR3 DNA sequence: TGCGCCAGCAGTCCTCGACTTGGAGGCTACAATGAGCAGTTCTTC. Translation gives CASSPRLGGYNEQFF.

V usage is TRBV19 and J usage is TRBJ2-3; 8 bases are a match to TRBD1. With 3 bases clipped from V and 5 bases from J, the junction kept 4 bases outside the gene matches. This CDR3 has 14 amino acids. Germline V CDR1 and CDR2: LNHDA, SQIVND (reference sequence). The CDR3 bases are TGTGCCAGTAGTATCCCGACAGGGGAAGATACGCAGTATTTT. It specifies CASSIPTGEDTQYF.

The chain employs TRBV7-9 and TRBJ1-4, with D possibly TRBD1 on 5 matching bases. Germline V gene sequence: CDR1 SEHNR, CDR2 FQNEAQ (reference sequence). Trimming took 6 bases from V and 3 from J, leaving 14 bases between them. The CDR3 loop spans 15 amino acids. CDR3 protein: CASREEGPSNEKLFF. The CDR3 DNA reads as TGTGCCAGCAGAGAAGAGGGACCGTCTAATGAAAAACTGTTTTTT.

The chain has TRBV7-6 and TRBJ2-1; D is perhaps TRBD2 (7 bases). CDR3 length: 15 amino acids. The germline V gene encodes CDR1 SGHVS and CDR2 FNYEAQ. Trimming cost V 3 bases and J 6 bases, with 15 bases left between them. CDR3: CASSFREGGSNEQFF. CDR3 sequence (DNA): TGTGCCAGCAGCTTCAGGGAGGGGGGGTCCAATGAGCAGTTCTTC.

The rearrangement joins TRBV10-2 to TRBJ2-5; weak D call: TRBD2 (5 bases). This CDR3 has 13 amino acids. Trimming pared 2 bases from V and 4 bases from J, leaving 8 bases between. Germline-derived CDR1 and CDR2 are WSHSY and SAAADI. The CDR3 DNA is TGCGCCAGCAGTGAGGATCGGGGAGAGACCCAGTACTTC. The encoded protein is CASSEDRGETQYF.

The J gene is TRBJ2-7, the V gene TRBV28; 8 bases are a match to TRBD2. Germline loops: CDR1 MDHEN, CDR2 SYDVKM. CDR3 length: 14 amino acids. The junction had 7 bases not matched to a gene; V was cut back by 4 bases and J by 5 bases. CDR3 DNA: TGTGCCAGCAGTTGGAGAGCGGGAGTCAACGAGCAGTACTTC. Translating gives CASSWRAGVNEQYF.

This chain uses TRBV6-5 with TRBJ2-2; D gene unclear. Trimming stripped 6 bases from V and 2 bases from J, with 10 bases between. Germline V CDR1 and CDR2: MNHEY, SVGAGI. The CDR3 covers 14 residues. The DNA for the CDR3 is TGTGCCAGCAGGACGGACCGAAACACCGGGGAGCTGTTTTTT. Translating gives CASRTDRNTGELFF.

This chain links TRBV27 with TRBJ1-2, with 10 nucleotides matching TRBD1. The CDR3 is 16 residues long. V gave up 4 bases and J gave up 1 base; unmatched junction bases: 6. CDR1 is MNHEY and CDR2 is SMNVEV in the germline V gene (reference sequence). The chain's CDR3 is CASSSSGTGVNYGYTF. CDR3 nucleotides: TGTGCCAGCAGTTCGTCCGGGACAGGGGTTAACTATGGCTACACCTTC.

The chain recombines TRBV28 with TRBJ2-3; D unclear. The V gene's germline CDR1 is MDHEN and CDR2 SYDVKM. The CDR3 has 11 amino acids. V was shortened by 5 bases and J by 5 bases, with 5 bases between the two germline ends. This CDR3 is CASSLEDTQYF. CDR3 DNA sequence: TGTGCCAGCAGTCTCGAAGATACGCAGTATTTT.

This clone has only one observation. The rearrangement joins TRBV5-6 to TRBJ1-1; D is unclear. Germline CDR1 reads SGHDT; CDR2 reads YYEEEE. This CDR3 is built from 11 residues. The germline V and J ends were trimmed by 3 bases and 4 bases, with 4 bases remaining between them. The CDR3: CASSWSTEAFF. DNA for the CDR3: TGTGCCAGCAGCTGGTCCACTGAAGCTTTCTTT. The full variable domain, completed using reference TRBV5-6 and TRBJ1-1, is DAGVTQSPTHLIKTRGQQVTLRCSPKSGHDTVSWYQQALGQGPQFIFQYYEEEERQRGNFPDRFSGHQFPNYSSELNVNALLLGDSALYLCASSWSTEAFFGQGTRLTVV.

The V gene is TRBV10-3, the J gene TRBJ2-1, with 9 bases fitting TRBD1. Germline assignment: CDR1 ENHRY and CDR2 SYGVKD. V dropped 7 bases and J dropped 7; count of bases not matched to a gene: 8. The CDR3 length is 14 residues. The CDR3: CAITPGQGDNEQFF. Written as DNA, the CDR3 is TGTGCCATCACCCCGGGACAGGGAGATAATGAGCAGTTCTTC.

This chain joins TRBV28 and TRBJ2-3, with D possibly being TRBD2 (7 bases). Germline V gene sequence: CDR1 MDHEN, CDR2 SYDVKM. This CDR3 region has 15 residues. Trimming left V 2 bases short and J 8 bases short, with 17 bases between. CDR3 region: CASSLESRGASTQYF. The CDR3 DNA follows: TGTGCCAGCAGTTTAGAGTCTCGGGGGGCGAGTACGCAGTATTTT.